This T cell receptor beta chain was identified during a study of T cell responses to AZD1222 COVID-19 vaccine. General observations from the study: Recipients of AZD1222 seropositive at baseline numbered only 5 to 7. Regions 160-218 and 743-854 held dominance among vaccine-associated CD4 TCRs, which spanned spike.

The table came from immunoSEQ multiplex PCR; TCRdb's copy has only in-frame clones and leaves some out. The data show approximately 120,000 clones, with approximately 90% seen just once and 7.5% held by the top ten. Germline CDR1 reads LGHNA; CDR2 reads YSLEER. The CDR3 is 16 amino acids. Trimming cost V 4 bases and J 7 bases; bases outside gene matches: 10. This clone was counted once. Its specificity is unknown. This TCR derives from an adult in good health. The sample in question was peripheral blood, obtained on day 0 of AZD1222 vaccination. The genes are TRBV4-3 and TRBJ2-1; 10 positions match TRBD2. The CDR3 DNA is TGCGCCAGCAGCCTGAACCGAGCGGGGGGGCGAAATGAGCAGTTCTTC. It yields the protein CASSLNRAGGRNEQFF.